These T cell receptor beta chains were read from a single sample in a study of T-cell reconstitution after alpha-beta-depleted transplantation in children. Each CDR3 protein is one row after TCRdb ran MiXCR on the PCR reads. Here the sample spans 85,000 to 120,000 distinct CDR3 sequences, around 5.9% being singletons. Sequenced material: PBMCs, mostly from graft donor cells, taken 60 days after TCRalphabeta/CD19-depleted stem cell transplant. The receptors shown here come from a female patient aged 2-9 years who had a stem cell transplant for Fanconi anemia, so the T cells may come from the graft donor. The CDR3 runs from the conserved cysteine through the conserved F or W. The order of the fields is CDR3 length, clone size, J gene, V gene, D gene, CDR3 protein, CDR3 DNA. D genes are given only for firm matches. Clone sizes are given selectively: once, few, many, or a class where the clone is expanded.

length: 18; size: NA; J: TRBJ2-7; V: TRBV11-1; D: TRBD2; CDR3: CASSPGTRRQKRPYEQYF; DNA: TGTGCCAGCAGCCCCGGGACTAGGCGACAGAAAAGGCCTTACGAGCAGTACTTC
length: 14; size: many; J: TRBJ2-5; V: TRBV28; D: TRBD2; CDR3: CASSLAGAQETQYF; DNA: TGTGCCAGCAGTTTAGCGGGAGCCCAAGAGACCCAGTACTTC
length: 17; size: many; J: TRBJ2-7; V: TRBV5-1; D: TRBD2; CDR3: CASSFGLAGGDTYEQYF; DNA: TGCGCCAGCAGCTTTGGACTAGCGGGAGGCGACACCTACGAGCAGTACTTC
length: 14; size: many; J: TRBJ2-5; V: TRBV9; D: NA; CDR3: CASSVEGSKRPQYF; DNA: TGTGCCAGCAGCGTAGAAGGTAGCAAGAGACCCCAGTACTTC
length: 15; size: many; J: TRBJ2-6; V: TRBV28; D: NA; CDR3: CASSLFLGQGNVLTF; DNA: TGTGCCAGCAGTTTATTTCTTGGGCAGGGCAACGTCCTGACTTTC
length: 15; size: NA; J: TRBJ1-2; V: TRBV5-1; D: NA; CDR3: CASSLEFGGNYGYTF; DNA: TGCGCCAGCAGCTTGGAATTCGGGGGTAACTATGGCTACACCTTC
length: 14; size: many; J: TRBJ2-1; V: TRBV20-1; D: TRBD2; CDR3: CSAAAGAVYNEQFF; DNA: TGCAGTGCCGCAGCGGGAGCCGTCTACAATGAGCAGTTCTTC
length: 17; size: many; J: TRBJ2-2; V: TRBV7-2; D: TRBD1; CDR3: CASSSQPTGMITGELFF; DNA: TGTGCCAGCAGCTCCCAGCCGACAGGGATGATTACCGGGGAGCTGTTTTTT
length: 14; size: many; J: TRBJ2-7; V: TRBV5-6; D: TRBD1; CDR3: CASSSRQGTYEQYF; DNA: TGTGCCAGCAGCTCAAGACAGGGGACTTACGAGCAGTACTTC
length: 13; size: many; J: TRBJ2-7; V: TRBV3-1; D: NA; CDR3: CASSQETLAKQYF; DNA: TGTGCCAGCAGCCAAGAGACCCTAGCCAAGCAGTACTTC
length: 15; size: many; J: TRBJ2-7; V: TRBV5-1; D: TRBD2; CDR3: CASSLTSGGAYEQYF; DNA: TGTGCCAGCAGCTTAACTAGCGGGGGGGCTTACGAGCAGTACTTC
length: 11; size: many; J: TRBJ2-7; V: TRBV7-9; D: NA; CDR3: CASGRVYEQYF; DNA: TGTGCCAGCGGCAGGGTTTACGAGCAGTACTTC
length: 13; size: many; J: TRBJ2-1; V: TRBV2; D: NA; CDR3: CASSERGQKEQFF; DNA: TGTGCCAGCAGTGAACGCGGTCAAAAAGAGCAGTTCTTC
length: 12; size: many; J: TRBJ1-4; V: TRBV29-1; D: NA; CDR3: CSVEVSRGKLFF; DNA: TGCAGCGTTGAAGTTTCTAGGGGCAAACTGTTTTTT
length: 15; size: many; J: TRBJ2-1; V: TRBV10-3; D: TRBD2; CDR3: CAISLSGKGYNEQFF; DNA: TGTGCCATCAGTTTAAGCGGGAAGGGCTACAATGAGCAGTTCTTC
length: 15; size: few; J: TRBJ2-3; V: TRBV7-2; D: TRBD2; CDR3: CASRGTSGGTDTQYF; DNA: TGTGCCAGCAGAGGGACTAGCGGGGGGACAGATACGCAGTATTTT
length: 17; size: many; J: TRBJ2-1; V: TRBV11-2; D: TRBD2; CDR3: CASSLRLAGGHYNEQFF; DNA: TGTGCCAGCAGCCTAAGACTAGCGGGGGGCCACTACAATGAGCAGTTCTTC
length: 16; size: many; J: TRBJ2-7; V: TRBV5-6; D: NA; CDR3: CASSNYPRGAGYEQYF; DNA: TGTGCCAGCAGCAATTACCCCCGGGGGGCAGGATACGAGCAGTACTTC
length: 15; size: few; J: TRBJ2-1; V: TRBV6-1; D: TRBD1; CDR3: CASRRTGGSYNEQFF; DNA: TGTGCCAGCAGGCGGACAGGGGGCTCCTACAATGAGCAGTTCTTC
length: 13; size: NA; J: TRBJ2-3; V: TRBV27; D: NA; CDR3: CASSSPGRDTQYF; DNA: TGTGCCAGCAGTTCCCCAGGGAGAGATACGCAGTATTTT
length: 13; size: many; J: TRBJ2-7; V: TRBV20-1; D: NA; CDR3: CSARRRDSYEQYF; DNA: TGCAGTGCTAGACGCAGGGACTCCTACGAGCAGTACTTC
length: 14; size: NA; J: TRBJ1-2; V: TRBV7-9; D: NA; CDR3: CASSSTGSNYGYTF; DNA: TGTGCCAGCAGCTCCACAGGGAGCAACTATGGCTACACCTTC
length: 18; size: many; J: TRBJ2-7; V: TRBV28; D: NA; CDR3: CASSFLGPPGHSSYEQYF; DNA: TGTGCCAGCAGTTTCCTAGGGCCTCCGGGACATTCTTCTTACGAGCAGTACTTC
length: 16; size: many; J: TRBJ2-1; V: TRBV5-1; D: NA; CDR3: CASSLVPAVSYNEQFF; DNA: TGCGCCAGCAGCTTGGTTCCAGCAGTCTCCTACAATGAGCAGTTCTTC
length: 16; size: many; J: TRBJ2-7; V: TRBV4-2; D: NA; CDR3: CASSQDRGNTPYEQYF; DNA: TGTGCCAGCAGCCAAGATAGAGGGAATACCCCCTACGAGCAGTACTTC
length: 15; size: many; J: TRBJ2-7; V: TRBV28; D: TRBD1; CDR3: CASSLSRDSSYEQYF; DNA: TGTGCCAGCAGTTTATCCCGGGACAGCTCCTACGAGCAGTACTTC
length: 15; size: many; J: TRBJ2-3; V: TRBV18; D: TRBD2; CDR3: CASSPRTSWDDTQYF; DNA: TGTGCCAGCTCACCACGGACTAGCTGGGACGATACGCAGTATTTT
length: 15; size: few; J: TRBJ2-3; V: TRBV28; D: NA; CDR3: CASSTIDFGTDTQYF; DNA: TGTGCCAGCAGTACGATAGACTTTGGCACAGATACGCAGTATTTT
length: 17; size: few; J: TRBJ2-5; V: TRBV5-1; D: TRBD2; CDR3: CASSSSSGRPRKETQYF; DNA: TGCGCCAGCAGCTCCTCTAGCGGGAGGCCGAGGAAAGAGACCCAGTACTTC
length: 16; size: many; J: TRBJ2-7; V: TRBV7-2; D: TRBD1; CDR3: CASSLRVWTGSNEQYF; DNA: TGTGCCAGCAGCTTGAGGGTCTGGACAGGGAGTAACGAGCAGTACTTC
length: 15; size: NA; J: TRBJ1-5; V: TRBV12-3/TRBV12-4; D: TRBD1; CDR3: CASRETGGDHQPQHF; DNA: TGTGCCAGCAGGGAGACAGGGGGAGATCATCAGCCCCAGCATTTT
length: 15; size: many; J: TRBJ2-5; V: TRBV5-1; D: TRBD2; CDR3: CASSSSGVNQETQYF; DNA: TGCGCCAGCAGCTCTAGCGGGGTGAACCAAGAGACCCAGTACTTC
length: 14; size: few; J: TRBJ2-2; V: TRBV19; D: NA; CDR3: CASKPGTSTGELFF; DNA: TGTGCCAGTAAACCCGGGACATCTACCGGGGAGCTGTTTTTT
length: 15; size: many; J: TRBJ2-5; V: TRBV4-1; D: TRBD2; CDR3: CASSQSGKPIETQYF; DNA: TGCGCCAGCAGCCAAAGCGGGAAGCCCATAGAGACCCAGTACTTC
length: 14; size: many; J: TRBJ2-7; V: TRBV3-1; D: NA; CDR3: CASSQGGTYYEQYF; DNA: TGTGCCAGCAGCCAAGGGGGGACTTACTACGAGCAGTACTTC
length: 15; size: many; J: TRBJ2-6; V: TRBV5-1; D: NA; CDR3: CARRDRTSGANVLTF; DNA: TGCGCCAGGAGAGACAGGACCTCTGGGGCCAACGTCCTGACTTTC
length: 15; size: many; J: TRBJ2-1; V: TRBV6-5; D: NA; CDR3: CASSPSGGADNEQFF; DNA: TGTGCCAGCAGCCCCTCAGGGGGGGCAGACAATGAGCAGTTCTTC
length: 18; size: many; J: TRBJ2-2; V: TRBV2; D: NA; CDR3: CASSVMTASFANTGELFF; DNA: TGTGCCAGCAGTGTAATGACAGCGTCATTCGCGAACACCGGGGAGCTGTTTTTT
length: 17; size: few; J: TRBJ2-3; V: TRBV3-1; D: TRBD2; CDR3: CASSDPSGGGASDTQYF; DNA: TGTGCCAGCAGCGACCCCTCCGGCGGGGGGGCCTCAGATACGCAGTATTTT
length: 17; size: NA; J: TRBJ2-5; V: TRBV3-1; D: TRBD2; CDR3: CASSQPRGLAGKETQYF; DNA: TGTGCCAGCAGCCAACCCCGCGGACTAGCGGGGAAAGAGACCCAGTACTTC
length: 14; size: NA; J: TRBJ2-1; V: TRBV5-1; D: NA; CDR3: CASGSGVKDNEQFF; DNA: TGTGCCAGCGGCTCGGGGGTGAAGGACAATGAGCAGTTCTTC
length: 17; size: few; J: TRBJ2-1; V: TRBV4-1; D: TRBD2; CDR3: CASSQWRLAAADNEQFF; DNA: TGCGCCAGCAGCCAATGGAGGCTAGCGGCAGCCGACAATGAGCAGTTCTTC
length: 16; size: many; J: TRBJ1-5; V: TRBV20-1; D: TRBD1; CDR3: CSARDWDRALNQPQHF; DNA: TGCAGTGCTAGAGATTGGGACAGGGCACTAAATCAGCCCCAGCATTTT
length: 13; size: few; J: TRBJ1-1; V: TRBV5-1; D: NA; CDR3: CASSSRVGITAFF; DNA: TGCGCCAGCAGTTCCAGGGTGGGAATTACTGCTTTCTTT
length: 15; size: NA; J: TRBJ2-1; V: TRBV7-3; D: TRBD1; CDR3: CASSLGTGVSNEQFF; DNA: TGTGCCAGCAGCTTGGGGACAGGGGTGTCCAATGAGCAGTTCTTC
length: 14; size: many; J: TRBJ2-5; V: TRBV29-1; D: TRBD2; CDR3: CSVDAREYQETQYF; DNA: TGCAGCGTTGACGCGCGGGAGTACCAAGAGACCCAGTACTTC
length: 16; size: many; J: TRBJ2-5; V: TRBV3-1; D: NA; CDR3: CASSQVPAQFWETQYF; DNA: TGTGCCAGCAGCCAAGTCCCGGCTCAATTTTGGGAGACCCAGTACTTC
length: 13; size: many; J: TRBJ1-2; V: TRBV11-2; D: TRBD1; CDR3: CASSSGTAFGYTF; DNA: TGTGCCAGCAGCTCCGGGACAGCATTTGGCTACACCTTC